This TCR beta chain was recorded in a study of shared clonotypes between healthy human individuals. Study background: Researchers assigned three CD4 naive, three CD4 memory, two CD8 naive and one CD8 memory plate to each donor.

From germline, CDR1 is SGDLS and CDR2 YYNGEE. The CDR3 loop spans 15 amino acids. V was clipped by 6 bases and J by 4 bases; unmatched bases: 11. The protocol was immunoSEQ multiplex PCR, while the TCRdb copy is restricted to in-frame clones and leaves out a portion. The sample has about 1.5 million clones; around 95% are singletons. This chain uses TRBV9 with TRBJ2-7, with 9 bases that match TRBD1. Sequenced: naive CD4+ T cells sorted from blood. This sample's subset: CD45RA+ positively selected. This clonotype originated in a man between 25 and 39 years old in good health. The CDR3 DNA follows: TGTGCCAGCACCAGTAGGCGGGACAGGGAATACGAGCAGTACTTC. This sequence encodes CASTSRRDREYEQYF.